The 26 T cell receptor beta chains given below trace back to one sample, sequenced in a study of response to subunit inactivated influenza vaccine. TCRdb processed the RT-PCR reads anew with MiXCR; each CDR3 protein has one entry. The table includes approximately 310,000 distinct CDR3 sequences, roughly a fifth detected once. This sample comprised PBMCs from blood, obtained roughly 20 months after vaccination. The receptors were gathered from a man aged 50 to 69 who received an inactivated influenza vaccine.

This clonotype was counted between two and nine times. The chain links TRBV6-5 to TRBJ2-1; D gene unclear. Germline CDR1 is MNHEY and CDR2 is SVGAGI. The ends were cut back, 6 bases at V and 8 bases at J, with 8 bases in the middle. This CDR3 spans 11 amino acids. The CDR3 reads CASRARHEQFF. The CDR3 coding sequence is TGTGCCAGCAGGGCCCGGCATGAGCAGTTCTTC.

This clonotype was seen just once. The CDR3 nucleotides read TGTGCCAGCAGTTATCCGCGGCAGGGGAAGTACGAGCAGTACTTC. It is translated as CASSYPRQGKYEQYF. V and J are TRBV6-2 or TRBV6-3 and TRBJ2-7; D might be TRBD1 (6 bases). Germline loops: CDR1 MNHEY, CDR2 SVGEGT. CDR3 length: 15 amino acids. Trimming shortened V by 3 bases and J by 4 bases, and 16 bases separated the two germline ends.

This clonotype was seen more than once but under ten times. The J gene is TRBJ2-7, the V gene TRBV29-1, with 7 bases matching TRBD1. Germline CDR1 reads SQVTM; CDR2 reads ANQGSEA. The CDR3 consists of 11 residues. After removal of 6 bases from V and 3 bases from J, the junction contained 2 bases not matched to a gene. This CDR3 reads CSVGQVYEQYF. CDR3 nucleotide sequence: TGCAGCGTAGGACAGGTCTACGAGCAGTACTTC.

CDR3 sequence (DNA): TGCGCCAGCAGCCGCGGACAGGTCAGCACAGATACGCAGTATTTT. Translation: CASSRGQVSTDTQYF. The chain joins TRBV4-3 to TRBJ2-3, with 7 positions matching TRBD1. CDR1 and CDR2 (germline): LGHNA, YSLEER. V dropped 4 bases and J dropped 0; count of bases not matched to a gene: 4. The CDR3 contains 15 residues.

The rearrangement uses TRBV25-1 and TRBJ1-4, with D perhaps matching TRBD1 (6 bases). Germline V lookup: CDR1 MGHDK, CDR2 SYGVNS. Deletions cut 1 base from V and 4 bases from J, with 13 bases between. This CDR3 has 16 amino acids. The CDR3 reads CASSESGGPSNEKLFF. In nucleotides, the CDR3 is TGTGCCAGCAGTGAATCTGGGGGGCCTAGTAATGAAAAACTGTTTTTT.

The J gene is TRBJ1-4, the V gene TRBV20-1; possibly TRBD1 for D (6 bases). V was shortened by 3 bases and J by 0 bases, with 14 bases between the two germline ends. The CDR3 consists of 16 residues. Germline lookup yields CDR1 DFQATT and CDR2 SNEGSKA (reference sequence). The chain's CDR3 is CSASHGTQATNEKLFF. The CDR3 nucleotides read TGCAGTGCTAGCCACGGGACACAGGCAACTAATGAAAAACTGTTTTTT.

This clonotype was observed a handful of times. The chain combines TRBV7-8 with TRBJ2-5, with TRBD2 matching over 7 bases. The germline gives CDR1 SGHVS, CDR2 FQNEAQ. The CDR3 contains 11 residues. Trimming at V came to 4 bases and at J to 9 bases, leaving 2 bases not matched to a gene. In DNA form, the CDR3 reads TGTGCCAGCAGCTCGGGGAGGGCCCAGTACTTC. This codes for CASSSGRAQYF.

This sequence joins TRBV19 and TRBJ2-3, with 9 bases identical to TRBD1. With V trimmed by 6 bases and J by 1 base, 11 bases remained unmatched. There are 17 residues in the CDR3. Germline values: CDR1 LNHDA, CDR2 SQIVND (reference sequence). The CDR3 sequence is CASSPRTGVEGTDTQYF. CDR3 DNA: TGTGCCAGTAGCCCCAGGACAGGGGTGGAAGGCACAGATACGCAGTATTTT.

As DNA, the CDR3 is TGCAGTGCTAGAGATCCGCGCACCGGGGAGCTGTTTTTT. It yields the protein CSARDPRTGELFF. The chain uses TRBV20-1 and TRBJ2-2; no definite D call. Trimming stripped 0 bases from V and 4 bases from J, with 6 bases between. CDR3 length: 13 residues. Per the germline V gene, CDR1 is DFQATT and CDR2 is SNEGSKA (reference sequence).

This clonotype was detected ten times or more. The gene calls are TRBV20-1 and TRBJ1-2, with D hard to call. V was pared by 3 bases and J by 5 bases, with 16 bases between. The CDR3 contains 14 residues. Germline CDR1 is DFQATT and CDR2 is SNEGSKA (reference sequence). CDR3 DNA: TGCAGTGCTAGTTCTCTCGGGATAGGATATGGCTACACCTTC. Amino acid sequence: CSASSLGIGYGYTF.

This clonotype was picked up many times. The chain combines TRBV12-3 or TRBV12-4 with TRBJ2-7; D is possibly TRBD1 or TRBD2 (5 bases each). Trimming left V 3 bases short and J 6 bases short, with 15 bases between. CDR3 length: 14 residues. CDR3 bases: TGTGCCAGCAGTTTTTGGGGGACCCGGGTCGAGCAGTACTTC. It codes for CASSFWGTRVEQYF.

The chain is built from TRBV7-3 and TRBJ2-3, with TRBD2 matching 14 bases. This CDR3 contains 17 residues. Germline lookup yields CDR1 SGHTA and CDR2 FQGTGA. The junction had 6 bases not matched to a gene; V was cut back by 5 bases and J by 2 bases. The CDR3 DNA reads as TGTGCCAGCAGCCCTCGGACTAGCGGGAGGTTCACAGATACGCAGTATTTT. It specifies CASSPRTSGRFTDTQYF.

J is TRBJ2-7 and V is TRBV7-2; tentative D call: TRBD2 (6 bases). The length of the CDR3 is 16 residues. Per germline, CDR1 SGHTA and CDR2 FQGNSA. With 5 bases removed from V and 1 base from J, the gap between germline ends came to 18 bases. CDR3 in amino acids: CASSRAWGVPSYEQYF. In DNA, the CDR3 is TGTGCCAGCAGCCGGGCGTGGGGGGTACCGTCCTACGAGCAGTACTTC.

The V call is TRBV4-3, the J call TRBJ2-6; TRBD1 aligns across 8 bases. Germline V gene lookup returns CDR1 LGHNA and CDR2 YSLEER. This CDR3 contains 17 residues. With 5 bases clipped from V and 0 bases from J, the junction kept 6 bases outside the gene matches. CDR3 DNA sequence: TGCGCCAGCAGCTTCGGGACAGGTACCTCTGGGGCCAACGTCCTGACTTTC. Translating it yields CASSFGTGTSGANVLTF.

This clonotype was seen a handful of times. The CDR3 coding sequence is TGTGCCAGCAGTCTCGGGGGACAGGGATACGAGCAGTACTTC. Residues: CASSLGGQGYEQYF. The chain uses TRBV27 and TRBJ2-7; 9 bases are shared with TRBD1. V dropped 5 bases and J dropped 4; count of bases not matched to a gene: 6. This CDR3 spans 14 amino acids. CDR1 and CDR2 (germline): MNHEY, SMNVEV (reference sequence).

This clonotype has more than one count but fewer than ten. This chain uses TRBV5-1 with TRBJ1-1; D may be TRBD1 (5 bases). V was pared by 3 bases and J by 5 bases, with 14 bases between. The germline V gene encodes CDR1 SGHRS and CDR2 YFSETQ. CDR3 size: 14 residues. Written as DNA, the CDR3 is TGCGCCAGCAGCTCGACAGTCTTCGAAACTGAAGCTTTCTTT. Its protein product is CASSSTVFETEAFF.

This clonotype was detected only a few times. The V gene is TRBV7-2, the J gene TRBJ1-1; no definite D call. The CDR3 totals 14 residues. Germline V lookup: CDR1 SGHTA, CDR2 FQGNSA. Deletions cut 5 bases from V and 1 base from J, with 11 bases between. The CDR3 here is CASSPAGRNTEAFF. In DNA form, the CDR3 reads TGTGCCAGCAGCCCCGCCGGCAGGAACACTGAAGCTTTCTTT.

The chain couples TRBV3-1 to TRBJ1-6; D gene unclear. The CDR3 has 13 residues. Germline V gives CDR1 LGHDT, CDR2 YNNKEL (reference sequence). V gave up 4 bases and J gave up 3 bases, with 4 bases separating them. CDR3 coding DNA: TGTGCCAGCAGCCCGGACTATAATTCACCCCTCCACTTT. It codes for CASSPDYNSPLHF.

This chain links TRBV3-1 with TRBJ1-2, with D tentatively TRBD1 (6 bases). CDR1 is LGHDT, CDR2 YNNKEL, per germline (reference sequence). This CDR3 is 16 amino acids long. Trimming shortened V by 2 bases and J by 1 base, and 14 bases separated the two germline ends. The CDR3 coding sequence is TGTGCCAGCAGCCAAAGGGGATCCAGGGGTAACTATGGCTACACCTTC. Amino acids: CASSQRGSRGNYGYTF. Full variable domain (outside the CDR3, taken from reference TRBV3-1 and TRBJ1-2): DTAVSQTPKYLVTQMGNDKSIKCEQNLGHDTMYWYKQDSKKFLKIMFSYNNKELIINETVPNRFSPKSPDKAHLNLHINSLELGDSAVYFCASSQRGSRGNYGYTFGSGTRLTVV.

This clonotype came up a few times. The chain carries TRBV20-1 and TRBJ2-7, with D perhaps assigned TRBD1 or TRBD2 (5 bases each). The CDR3 covers 14 residues. Between the trimmed V and J ends, which lost 0 bases and 3 bases, there was a span of 12 bases. Germline V gene sequence: CDR1 DFQATT, CDR2 SNEGSKA (reference sequence). The CDR3 protein is CSARDIGTLYEQYF. CDR3 sequence (DNA): TGCAGTGCTAGAGATATCGGGACCCTCTACGAGCAGTACTTC.

This clonotype was seen a few times. This may stem from a read error, because a much larger clone lies one nucleotide away. The CDR3, as DNA: TGTGCCAGCAGCTTAGAGGGAAAGGGAACTCAAGCTTTCTTT. It yields the protein CASSLEGKGTQAFF. The V call is TRBV11-2, the J call TRBJ1-1; D uncertain. Germline CDR1 is SGHAT and CDR2 is FQNNGV. CDR3 length equals 14 residues. V lost 0 bases and J lost 9, with 14 bases in between.

This clonotype came up a few times. This chain links TRBV4-3 with TRBJ1-4; 7 positions match TRBD1. V lost 1 base, J lost 8 bases, and 10 bases stayed unmatched. The CDR3 contains 16 residues. CDR1 LGHNA and CDR2 YSLEER come from the germline V gene. CDR3 sequence: CASSQVFSGGGEKLFF. CDR3 DNA: TGCGCCAGCAGCCAAGTATTTTCAGGGGGAGGGGAAAAACTGTTTTTT.

A few counts support this clonotype. The rearrangement links TRBV29-1 to TRBJ2-7; the D call may be TRBD1 or TRBD2 (5 bases each). This CDR3 is 14 amino acids long. Germline V CDR1 and CDR2: SQVTM, ANQGSEA. Trimming pared 7 bases from V and 0 bases from J, leaving 16 bases between. CDR3 nucleotides: TGCAGCGCCAAATACGGGACCCACTCCTACGAGCAGTACTTC. Encoded protein: CSAKYGTHSYEQYF.

This clonotype showed up many times. The rearrangement joins TRBV4-1 to TRBJ1-1; D call uncertain. Germline V gene lookup returns CDR1 MGHRA and CDR2 YSYEKL. Trimming took off 1 base at V and 1 base at J, with 7 bases between the two ends. The CDR3 has 14 residues. The CDR3 DNA is TGCGCCAGCAGCCAAGTATCAGGGAACACTGAAGCTTTCTTT. Amino acids: CASSQVSGNTEAFF.

J is TRBJ2-4 and V is TRBV20-1; D gene uncertain. Trimming removed 5 bases from V and 1 base from J, with 15 bases in between. The CDR3 is made up of 15 amino acids. Per the germline V gene, CDR1 is DFQATT and CDR2 is SNEGSKA (reference sequence). CDR3 amino acids: CSAPVVHEAKNIQYF. The CDR3 DNA is TGCAGTGCTCCGGTTGTACATGAGGCCAAAAACATTCAGTACTTC.

This clonotype was detected a few times. The V call is TRBV5-1, the J call TRBJ2-1; no definite D call. CDR1 and CDR2 (germline): SGHRS, YFSETQ. The CDR3 contains 11 residues. The V end lost 1 base, the J end lost 9 bases, and 5 bases lay between the germline ends. This CDR3 is CASSLKSEQFF. The DNA for the CDR3 is TGCGCCAGCAGCTTGAAGAGTGAGCAGTTCTTC.